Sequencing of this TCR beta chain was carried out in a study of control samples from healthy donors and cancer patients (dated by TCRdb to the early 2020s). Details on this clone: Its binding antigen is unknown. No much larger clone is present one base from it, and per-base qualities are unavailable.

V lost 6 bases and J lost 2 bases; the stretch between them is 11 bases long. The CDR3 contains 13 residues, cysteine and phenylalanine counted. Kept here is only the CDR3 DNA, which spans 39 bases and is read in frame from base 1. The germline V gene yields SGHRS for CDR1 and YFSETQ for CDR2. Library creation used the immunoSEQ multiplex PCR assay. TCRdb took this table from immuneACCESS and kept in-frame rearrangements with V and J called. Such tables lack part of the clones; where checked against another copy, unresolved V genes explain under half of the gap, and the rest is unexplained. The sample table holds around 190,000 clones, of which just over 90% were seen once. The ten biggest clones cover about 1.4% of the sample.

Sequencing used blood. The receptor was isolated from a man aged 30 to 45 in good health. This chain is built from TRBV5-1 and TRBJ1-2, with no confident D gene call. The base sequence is TGCGCCAGCACCCCCTCTGGGAACTATGGCTACACCTTC. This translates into CASTPSGNYGYTF.